This entry lists 9 T cell receptor beta chains sequenced from one sample in a study of cytomegalovirus exposure and HLA in healthy donors. 13 Jbeta primers and 60 Vbeta primers were used for the PCR. Sequenced by immunoSEQ multiplex PCR; TCRdb stores in-frame clones only, minus some. The sample records about 130,000 clones, roughly four fifths being singletons. The sample was PBMCs. The receptors originated from a woman in her forties or fifties in good health and CMV-seronegative.

The rearrangement links TRBV15 to TRBJ2-3; TRBD2 aligns across 7 bases. The CDR3 length is 15 residues. V shed 2 bases, J shed 1 base, and the junction held 3 bases outside the gene matches. The germline V gene encodes CDR1 LNHNV and CDR2 YYDKDF (reference sequence). The CDR3 bases are TGTGCCACCAGCAGACTGGGAGGGGGCACAGATACGCAGTATTTT. Its translation: CATSRLGGGTDTQYF. Together with reference TRBV15 and TRBJ2-3, the CDR3 gives the full variable domain: DAMVIQNPRYQVTQFGKPVTLSCSQTLNHNVMYWYQQKSSQAPKLLFHYYDKDFNNEADTPDNFQSRRPNTSFCFLDIRSPGLGDTAMYLCATSRLGGGTDTQYFGPGTRLTVL.

CDR3 in amino acids: CASSPRGGNTEAFF. The CDR3 DNA follows: TGTGCCAGCTCACCGAGGGGGGGAAACACTGAAGCTTTCTTT. The chain joins TRBV18 to TRBJ1-1; D perhaps matches TRBD1 (6 bases). The CDR3 contains 14 residues. The V and J ends lost 3 bases and 2 bases respectively, with 10 bases between them. The germline gives CDR1 KGHSH, CDR2 LQKENI.

The chain links TRBV4-1 to TRBJ1-4; D not resolved. Germline V CDR1 and CDR2: MGHRA, YSYEKL. The CDR3 is made up of 12 amino acids. V was clipped by 7 bases and J by 1 base, with 4 bases between them. CDR3 coding DNA: TGCGCCAGCACAGGAACTAATGAAAAACTGTTTTTT. Protein: CASTGTNEKLFF.

V and J are TRBV30 and TRBJ2-3; 9 nucleotides align to TRBD2. Germline-derived CDR1 and CDR2 are GTSNPN and SVGIG (reference sequence). This CDR3 contains 14 residues. J lost 2 bases, V lost 2 bases, and 2 bases had no gene match. The CDR3 DNA reads as TGTGCCTGGAGTCCGGGACTAGCCACAGATACGCAGTATTTT. It yields the protein CAWSPGLATDTQYF.

The V call is TRBV29-1, the J call TRBJ2-1, with 9 bases aligning to TRBD2. V was pared by 2 bases and J by 2 bases, with 7 bases of the junction left unmatched. Germline V gene data show CDR1 as SQVTM and CDR2 as ANQGSEA. The CDR3 extends over 16 amino acids. DNA of the CDR3: TGCAGCGTTGAACCGCGGGAGGGACGCGCCTACAATGAGCAGTTCTTC. It codes for CSVEPREGRAYNEQFF.

V gene TRBV29-1 combines with J gene TRBJ1-1, with TRBD1 as a possible D gene (6 bases). The germline CDR1 and CDR2 sequences are SQVTM and ANQGSEA. This CDR3 is built from 12 residues. Trimming shortened V by 4 bases and J by 4 bases, and 10 bases separated the two germline ends. CDR3 protein: CSVGRGGTEAFF. The CDR3 region has the DNA TGCAGCGTTGGGAGGGGGGGCACTGAAGCTTTCTTT.

The rearrangement links TRBV7-2 to TRBJ1-5; tentatively, D is TRBD1 (5 bases). The CDR3 contains 15 residues. Trimming cost V 1 base and J 6 bases, with 13 bases left between them. Per the germline V gene, CDR1 is SGHTA and CDR2 is FQGNSA. The CDR3 protein is CASSLELGEGQPQHF. CDR3 in DNA: TGTGCCAGCAGCTTAGAGCTGGGGGAGGGTCAGCCCCAGCATTTT.

This chain links TRBV9 with TRBJ2-7, with a weak D call TRBD2 (6 bases). The CDR3 covers 15 residues. The germline V gene has CDR1 SGDLS and CDR2 YYNGEE. Trimming took off 0 bases at V and 2 bases at J, with 12 bases between the two ends. CDR3 in DNA: TGTGCCAGCAGCGTAGCGGGAGAAAGGACCTACGAGCAGTACGTC. It codes for CASSVAGERTYEQYV.

The chain joins TRBV4-3 to TRBJ1-4; 8 positions match TRBD1. Germline lookup yields CDR1 LGHNA and CDR2 YSLEER. CDR3 length: 15 residues. V dropped 3 bases and J dropped 7; count of bases not matched to a gene: 7. In nucleotides, the CDR3 is TGCGCCAGCAGCCACGACAGGGGTTGGGGTGAAAAACTGTTTTTT. This translates into CASSHDRGWGEKLFF.